The rows below give T cell receptor beta chains drawn from one sample of a study of CD8 T cells in Susac syndrome. TCRdb re-derived calls from the immunoSEQ multiplex PCR reads in MiXCR, one entry per CDR3 protein. This table has about 300,000 distinct CDR3 sequences, roughly 90% appearing once. The sequencing sample was made of CD8+ T cells from PBMCs. These receptors originate from a human donor with multiple sclerosis. Both conserved end residues are part of each CDR3. Each record gives: clone size, V gene, J gene, D gene, CDR3 DNA, CDR3 protein. A D gene is named only where the DNA matches it firmly. Clone size is given for some rows only: seen once, a few or many times, or a class if the clone is expanded.

.,TRBV7-2,TRBJ2-7,TRBD2,TGTGCCAGCACAGGGCGGGGGGGCGTACACGAGCAGTACTTC,CASTGRGGVHEQYF
.,TRBV5-4,TRBJ1-4,.,TGTGCCAGCAGCCAGATCCCCCGAAAAGGAGTAGAGGAAAAACTGTTTTTT,CASSQIPRKGVEEKLFF
few,TRBV6-2/TRBV6-3,TRBJ1-5,.,TGTGCCAGCAGTCCCGAGGGGGACCATCAGCCCCAGCATTTT,CASSPEGDHQPQHF
.,TRBV14,TRBJ2-1,TRBD1,TGTGCCAGCAGCCAAGTAGGAGGGACAGGGTTTTTAGCGGGTGACAATGAGCAGTTCTTC,CASSQVGGTGFLAGDNEQFF
.,TRBV9,TRBJ1-4,.,TGTGCCAGCAGCGTAGACGGGGGCACTAATGAAAAACTGTTTTTT,CASSVDGGTNEKLFF
.,TRBV4-1,TRBJ2-6,.,TGCGCCAGCAGCCAATCCGGGACCCTCCTTTCTGGGGCCAACGTCCTGACTTTC,CASSQSGTLLSGANVLTF
.,TRBV28,TRBJ2-1,.,TGTGCCAGCTCCCTTTACAGAAGCTCCTACAATGAGCAGTTCTTC,CASSLYRSSYNEQFF
once,TRBV6-5,TRBJ2-7,.,TGTGCCAGCAGTTCTCCAGGGAACTCCTACGAGCAGTACTTC,CASSSPGNSYEQYF
.,TRBV5-6,TRBJ2-7,TRBD2,TGTGCCAGCAGCTGGGGACTAGCGAATAACGAGCAGTACTTC,CASSWGLANNEQYF
.,TRBV5-1,TRBJ2-3,.,TGCGCCAGCAGCTTCAGCAGGGACCTCACAGATACGCAGTATTTT,CASSFSRDLTDTQYF
.,TRBV11-2,TRBJ2-7,TRBD2,TGTGCCAGCAGCTTAGAAGGGACTAGCGCGTACGAGCAGTACTTC,CASSLEGTSAYEQYF
.,TRBV27,TRBJ2-2,.,TGTGCCAGCAGTTTCCTTCTGGCGAACACCGGGGAGCTGTTTTTT,CASSFLLANTGELFF
once,TRBV5-1,TRBJ2-1,TRBD1,TGCGCCAGCAGCTTGGGGACAGGGTTCAATGAGCAGTTCTTC,CASSLGTGFNEQFF
.,TRBV19,TRBJ1-5,.,TGTGCCAGTAGTACCCCTGAGGGAGGACAGCCCCAGCATTTT,CASSTPEGGQPQHF
.,TRBV27,TRBJ2-7,TRBD2,TGTGCCAGCAGTTTATCGATAGCGGGGGCCTACGAGCAGTACTTC,CASSLSIAGAYEQYF
.,TRBV6-6,TRBJ2-7,TRBD2,TGTGCCAGCGGACTAGCGAGAGCCTACGAGCAGTACTTC,CASGLARAYEQYF
.,TRBV20-1,TRBJ1-1,TRBD1,TGCAGTGCTAGAGGCTACAGGGGCTCGGACTCCGAAGCTTTCTTT,CSARGYRGSDSEAFF
.,TRBV11-2,TRBJ1-4,TRBD1,TGTGCCAGCAGCTATCTATCCCGGACAGGGTACGAAAAACTGTTTTTT,CASSYLSRTGYEKLFF
few,TRBV6-5,TRBJ2-7,.,TGTGCCAGCAGTTCCTCCGGGTACGAGCAGTACTTC,CASSSSGYEQYF
.,TRBV29-1,TRBJ2-1,.,TGCAGCGTTACCTCCTGCAATGAGCAGTTCTTC,CSVTSCNEQFF
once,TRBV5-4,TRBJ2-1,.,TGTGCCAGCAGCTCTATAATAGGTAGGCATGAGCAGTTCTTC,CASSSIIGRHEQFF
.,TRBV7-2,TRBJ2-7,TRBD2,TGTGCCAGCAGCCCCGAGGGGGATCTATGGCGGGAGGCCAGCTACGAGCAGTACTTC,CASSPEGDLWREASYEQYF
.,TRBV7-8,TRBJ2-1,TRBD2,TGTGCCAGCAGTTCCGGACTAGCGGGCGGTCTTAGCTCCTACAATGAGCAGTTCTTC,CASSSGLAGGLSSYNEQFF
.,TRBV27,TRBJ2-2,TRBD1,TGTGCCAGCAGTGAGACAGGGTCCGGGGAGCTGTTTTTT,CASSETGSGELFF
.,TRBV2,TRBJ1-5,.,TGTGCCAGCAGTAACGGGGCAGCCTCGGATAGATATAGCAATCAGCCCCAGCATTTT,CASSNGAASDRYSNQPQHF
few,TRBV9,TRBJ2-7,.,TGTGCCAGCAGCGTAGCCAGCGACCCCTACGAGCAGTACTTC,CASSVASDPYEQYF
few,TRBV6-2/TRBV6-3,TRBJ2-2,.,TGTGCCAGCAGTTACTCGCTTGCCGGGGAGCTGTTTTTT,CASSYSLAGELFF
.,TRBV27,TRBJ2-5,.,TGTGCCAGCAGCCCCTTAGGGGAGACCCAGTACTTC,CASSPLGETQYF
once,TRBV5-1,TRBJ2-1,.,TGCGCCAGCAGCTTGAATGCGCCGCGTTACAATGAGCAGTTCTTC,CASSLNAPRYNEQFF
.,TRBV29-1,TRBJ2-1,TRBD2,TGCAGCGTTGAATTACTAGCGGGAGGACAGTCCTACAATGAGCAGTTCTTC,CSVELLAGGQSYNEQFF
.,TRBV4-2,TRBJ2-5,.,TGTGCCAGCAGCCAAGAGGTCGGCGGATCGAACTTACAAGAGACCCAGTACTTC,CASSQEVGGSNLQETQYF
.,TRBV15,TRBJ2-5,.,TGTGCCACCAGACTGGCCCAAGAGACCCAGTACTTC,CATRLAQETQYF
.,TRBV19,TRBJ2-2,.,TGTGCCAGTAGTATAGTCGGCCTGGACACCGGGGAGCTGTTTTTT,CASSIVGLDTGELFF
few,TRBV27,TRBJ2-7,TRBD1,TGTGCCAGCAGTTTGGACAGGGGCTCCTACGAGCAGTACTTC,CASSLDRGSYEQYF
.,TRBV4-1,TRBJ2-7,.,TGCGCCAGCAGCCAGGGGGCAACGACCTACGAGCAGTACTTC,CASSQGATTYEQYF
once,TRBV29-1,TRBJ1-1,.,TGCAGCGTTGGGGGGGGGCTCCATGGAGGGCCTGAAGCTTTCTTT,CSVGGGLHGGPEAFF
.,TRBV27,TRBJ2-7,TRBD2,TGTGCCAGCAGTTTTGGGACTAGCGTTTACTTC,CASSFGTSVYF